A single sample gave rise to the 14 T cell receptor beta chains below, sequenced in a study of T cell responses to AZD1222 COVID-19 vaccine. The table came from immunoSEQ multiplex PCR; TCRdb's copy has only in-frame clones and leaves some out. The table lists 150,000 to 200,000 clones, about 90% of them singletons. The material sequenced was peripheral blood, taken on day 0 of AZD1222 vaccination. The receptors originated from an adult in good health.

The chain uses TRBV28 and TRBJ1-2; the D gene is possibly TRBD1 (6 bases). From germline, CDR1 is MDHEN and CDR2 SYDVKM. Trimming shortened V by 3 bases and J by 14 bases, and 16 bases separated the two germline ends. The CDR3 length is 12 residues. This CDR3 is CASSLGHRAPTF. Here the CDR3 DNA reads TGTGCCAGCAGTTTGGGACACAGAGCTCCAACCTTC.

The chain uses TRBV4-2 and TRBJ2-3, with D uncertain. The CDR3 sequence is 14 residues long. The germline gives CDR1 LGHNA, CDR2 YNFKEQ. With 1 base removed from V and 4 bases from J, the gap between germline ends came to 9 bases. CDR3 in DNA: TGTGCCAGCAGCCAAGTTCGTGGAGCAGATACGCAGTATTTT. The encoded protein is CASSQVRGADTQYF.

The chain employs TRBV7-2 and TRBJ2-7; no reliable D call. V was pared by 2 bases and J by 2 bases, with 13 bases between. Germline V lookup: CDR1 SGHTA, CDR2 FQGNSA. The CDR3 runs to 15 residues. The CDR3 DNA follows: TGTGCCAGCAGCTTAATGGCCGGACGGACCTACGAGCAGTACTTC. It encodes CASSLMAGRTYEQYF. Looking up the rest from reference TRBV7-2 and TRBJ2-7 gives the full variable domain: GAGVSQSPSNKVTEKGKDVELRCDPISGHTALYWYRQSLGQGLEFLIYFQGNSAPDKSGLPSDRFSAERTGGSVSTLTIQRTQQEDSAVYLCASSLMAGRTYEQYFGPGTRLTVT.

CDR3 sequence: CASSQADLKETQYF. The CDR3 coding sequence is TGTGCCAGCAGCCAAGCGGACTTAAAAGAGACCCAGTACTTC. The chain employs TRBV11-2 and TRBJ2-5; possibly TRBD2 for D (5 bases). CDR3 length equals 14 residues. The germline V and J ends were trimmed by 5 bases and 3 bases, with 13 bases remaining between them. Germline V gene lookup returns CDR1 SGHAT and CDR2 FQNNGV.

This chain connects TRBV9 to TRBJ2-4; D is unresolved. Germline loops: CDR1 SGDLS, CDR2 YYNGEE. This CDR3 is built from 14 residues. Trimming removed 1 base from V and 6 bases from J, with 11 bases in between. CDR3 sequence (DNA): TGTGCCAGCAGCGTACACGGCGATACAAACATTCAGTACTTC. This sequence encodes CASSVHGDTNIQYF.

The rearrangement uses TRBV2 and TRBJ1-5, with D possibly matching TRBD1 (6 bases). The germline V and J ends were trimmed by 3 bases and 4 bases, with 10 bases remaining between them. The CDR3 spans 14 residues. Germline assignment: CDR1 SNHLY and CDR2 FYNNEI. For the CDR3, the DNA is TGTGCCAGCAGTGACTCAGGGGTTAATCAGCCCCAGCATTTT. Its translation is CASSDSGVNQPQHF.

CDR3 loop: CASSLETGLGNTEAFF. CDR3 in DNA: TGCGCCAGCAGCTTAGAGACAGGGTTGGGGAACACTGAAGCTTTCTTT. The chain is built from TRBV5-1 and TRBJ1-1, with 7 bases that match TRBD1. Trimming took 2 bases from V and 1 from J; bases not matched to a gene: 8. The CDR3 totals 16 residues. Germline CDR1 is SGHRS and CDR2 is YFSETQ.

V gene TRBV28 combines with J gene TRBJ1-1; 9 positions agree with TRBD1. The CDR3 loop spans 14 amino acids. The J segment lost 11 bases and the V segment lost 5 bases, leaving 12 bases of the junction unmatched. Germline V CDR1 and CDR2: MDHEN, SYDVKM. The DNA for the CDR3 is TGTGCCAGCAGTGACAGGGGGGAATCCGAAGTGGCTTTCTTT. It specifies CASSDRGESEVAFF.

This clone was found once. The chain carries TRBV11-2 and TRBJ2-1; 13 bases fit TRBD2. Trimming took 3 bases from V and 4 from J; bases not matched to a gene: 12. The germline V gene has CDR1 SGHAT and CDR2 FQNNGV. The length of the CDR3 is 19 residues. The CDR3, as DNA: TGTGCCAGCAGCTTCCCTAGCAGGACTAGCGGGGGCCTATACAATGAGCAGTTCTTC. Protein product: CASSFPSRTSGGLYNEQFF.

V usage is TRBV19 and J usage is TRBJ1-2; D is unclear. The germline V gene has CDR1 LNHDA and CDR2 SQIVND (reference sequence). The CDR3 is made up of 14 amino acids. V dropped 5 bases and J dropped 2 bases, with 12 bases sitting between them. The CDR3 loop reads CASSWGPVNYGYTF. CDR3 DNA sequence: TGTGCCAGTAGTTGGGGTCCCGTCAACTATGGCTACACCTTC.

The J gene is TRBJ2-7, the V gene TRBV3-1 (or the pseudogene TRBV3-2); D perhaps matches TRBD1 (6 bases). This CDR3 has 14 residues. Per the germline V gene, CDR1 is LGHDT and CDR2 is YNNKEL (reference sequence). V lost 1 base and J 3 bases, leaving 10 bases between the germline ends. The CDR3: CASSQAQGSYEQYF. CDR3 bases: TGTGCCAGCAGCCAAGCACAGGGTAGCTACGAGCAGTACTTC.

This clone occurred once. The rearrangement joins TRBV28 to TRBJ1-6; 7 bases match TRBD1. The germline V gene has CDR1 MDHEN and CDR2 SYDVKM. This CDR3 is 16 amino acids long. J was trimmed by 8 bases and V by 1 base; bases with no gene match: 8. For the CDR3, the DNA is TGTGCCAGCAGTTTATTAGGTCGTACAGGGGATTCACCCCTCCACTTT. Its translation is CASSLLGRTGDSPLHF.

The chain combines TRBV11-1 with TRBJ1-3, with 7 positions matching TRBD1. This CDR3 has 16 residues. J was trimmed by 3 bases and V by 5 bases; bases with no gene match: 10. Germline V CDR1 and CDR2: SGHAT, FQDESV (reference sequence). The CDR3: CASSVRGQSFGNTIYF. The CDR3 DNA reads as TGTGCCAGCAGCGTCCGGGGACAGAGTTTTGGAAACACCATATATTTT. The entire variable domain, with the rest obtained from reference TRBV11-1 and TRBJ1-3, is as follows: EAEVAQSPRYKITEKSQAVAFWCDPISGHATLYWYRQILGQGPELLVQFQDESVVDDSQLPKDRFSAERLKGVDSTLKIQPAELGDSAMYLCASSVRGQSFGNTIYFGEGSWLTVV.

Worth noting for this clone: Other DNA sequences in the same sample also yield this CDR3. CDR3 coding DNA: TGTGCCAGCAGCTTAGCGGGACAGGGCCCTTACGAGCAGTACTTC. Translation gives CASSLAGQGPYEQYF. The chain combines TRBV7-2 with TRBJ2-7, with 9 bases matching TRBD1. V trimming: 0 bases; J trimming: 4 bases; junction bases outside the gene matches: 4. The CDR3 contains 15 residues. In germline, CDR1 is SGHTA, CDR2 FQGNSA.